The entry that follows covers one T cell receptor beta chain sequence. These data belong to a study of blood T cell repertoires in COVID-19. Using immunoSEQ multiplex PCR, the repertoire was profiled, and TCRdb retains in-frame clones only, with some absent. The repertoire holds 78,000 or so clones, with 65% to 90% as singletons. V trimming: 2 bases; J trimming: 0 bases; junction bases outside the gene matches: 5. The CDR3 contains 18 residues. CDR1 LGHNA and CDR2 YNFKEQ come from the germline V gene. The genes are TRBV4-2 and TRBJ2-3, with 13 bases fitting TRBD2. What was sequenced was peripheral blood. This clonotype originated in a woman aged 55-70 years with acute or convalescent COVID-19. The CDR3, as DNA: TGTGCCAGCAGCCAAACACCGGGACTAGCGGGGAGCACAGATACGCAGTATTTT. This gives the protein CASSQTPGLAGSTDTQYF.